This T cell receptor (beta chain) was recovered during a study of blood T cell repertoires in COVID-19. The overall study: Sample material is recorded as cDNA or gDNA derived from T cells, B-cell-depleted T cells, or PBMCs.

Germline loops: CDR1 MNHEY, CDR2 SMNVEV (reference sequence). There are 15 residues in the CDR3. V was shortened by 2 bases and J by 5 bases, with 10 bases between the two germline ends. TCRdb's copy holds only in-frame clones and misses some; the assay was immunoSEQ multiplex PCR. Of more than 250,000 clones listed, approximately 85% are singletons. The receptor comes from a woman aged 45 to 65 with acute or convalescent COVID-19. The sample comprised peripheral blood. V and J are TRBV27 and TRBJ1-6; no clear D. CDR3 loop: CASSLLAGNNSPLHF. The CDR3 DNA is TGTGCCAGCAGTTTACTCGCGGGGAATAATTCACCCCTCCACTTT.